These 30 T cell receptor beta chains came from one sample sequenced in a study of response to subunit inactivated influenza vaccine. From the RT-PCR reads, TCRdb called clonotypes with MiXCR, one entry per CDR3 protein. The repertoire includes about 650,000 distinct CDR3 sequences, 15% to 19% of them detected once, and approximately 10% sits in the top ten. The source material was PBMCs from blood, sampled roughly 13 days after vaccination. These receptors were taken from a man aged 45-65 years who received an inactivated influenza vaccine.

This clonotype was counted between two and nine times. V usage is TRBV14 and J usage is TRBJ2-5, with 14 bases matching TRBD2. The CDR3 is 18 residues long. Germline values: CDR1 SGHDN, CDR2 FVKESK. Losses at the gene ends were 4 bases for V and 5 bases for J; bases not matched to a gene: 12. The CDR3 DNA sequence: TGTGCCAGCAGCCCACTGGGGACTAGCGGGAGTCGGTGGGAGACCCAGTACTTC. It codes for CASSPLGTSGSRWETQYF.

This clonotype was observed a few times. CDR3 DNA sequence: TGTGCCAGCAAAAACGACGTTGGCTACACCTTC. Its protein product is CASKNDVGYTF. J is TRBJ1-2 and V is TRBV3-1; D not certain. CDR1 is LGHDT and CDR2 is YNNKEL in the germline V gene (reference sequence). The V gene lost 7 bases and the J gene lost 7 bases, with 10 bases spanning the gap. This CDR3 spans 11 amino acids.

This clonotype was seen a few times. V usage is TRBV27 and J usage is TRBJ2-5; D remains unclear. The CDR3 totals 14 residues. The germline gives CDR1 MNHEY, CDR2 SMNVEV (reference sequence). V lost 5 bases, J lost 5 bases, and 15 bases lay in between. This CDR3 reads CASSPSSLRETQYF. CDR3 DNA sequence: TGTGCCAGCAGTCCATCTTCGCTTCGGGAGACCCAGTACTTC.

The V call is TRBV15, the J call TRBJ1-1, with D uncertain. The CDR3 consists of 16 residues. The ends were cut back, 2 bases at V and 1 base at J, with 14 bases in the middle. Germline CDR1 reads LNHNV; CDR2 reads YYDKDF (reference sequence). The chain's CDR3 is CATSRPIRTGNTEAFF. The CDR3 DNA reads as TGTGCCACCAGCAGACCCATCAGGACGGGGAACACTGAAGCTTTCTTT.

This clonotype was recorded at least ten times. The V call is TRBV12-3 or TRBV12-4, the J call TRBJ1-5; TRBD1 matches 7 bases. The trim removed 5 bases at V and 5 bases at J, leaving 6 bases unmatched. The CDR3 totals 14 residues. The CDR3 spells CASSRRGRDQPQHF. The CDR3 DNA reads TGTGCCAGCAGTCGTAGGGGGCGCGATCAGCCCCAGCATTTT.

The chain joins TRBV6-5 to TRBJ2-7; D tentatively fits TRBD1 or TRBD2 (7 bases each). Trimming shortened V by 2 bases and J by 2 bases, and 13 bases separated the two germline ends. Germline V CDR1 and CDR2: MNHEY, SVGAGI. The CDR3 loop spans 15 amino acids. CDR3 loop: CASSYPQGGTYEQYF. DNA of the CDR3: TGTGCCAGCAGTTACCCCCAGGGGGGGACCTACGAGCAGTACTTC.

This clonotype has only one observation. The chain joins TRBV2 to TRBJ2-1; D is unresolved. The ends were cut back, 0 bases at V and 0 bases at J, with 3 bases in the middle. Germline CDR1 SNHLY, CDR2 FYNNEI. The CDR3 has 14 residues. The DNA of the CDR3 is TGTGCCAGCAGTGAAGCGTCCTCCTACAATGAGCAGTTCTTC. Translating gives CASSEASSYNEQFF.

This clonotype appeared a few times. The rearrangement links TRBV6-2 or TRBV6-3 to TRBJ2-7; TRBD2 might be the D (5 bases). Trimming removed 6 bases from V and 7 bases from J, with 19 bases in between. CDR3 length equals 14 residues. Germline V gene sequence: CDR1 MNHEY, CDR2 SVGEGT. The DNA for the CDR3 is TGTGCCAGCAGGGGAGATATGGGTTCCGGGGAGCAGTACTTC. The encoded protein is CASRGDMGSGEQYF.

The sample holds a few counts of this clonotype. The chain joins TRBV27 to TRBJ1-2, with 7 bases aligning to TRBD1. CDR1 and CDR2 from the germline V gene are MNHEY and SMNVEV (reference sequence). This CDR3 has 14 residues. V dropped 10 bases and J dropped 5; count of bases not matched to a gene: 13. The CDR3 sequence: CAIQPGQSYYGYTF. CDR3 nucleotide sequence: TGTGCCATACAACCGGGACAGAGTTATTATGGCTACACCTTC.

The CDR3: CASRVQGGYGYTF. Written as DNA, the CDR3 is TGTGCCAGCAGGGTACAGGGTGGGTATGGCTACACCTTC. J is TRBJ1-2 and V is TRBV6-1; a weak D match, TRBD1 (6 bases). The V and J ends lost 6 bases and 5 bases respectively, with 13 bases between them. CDR3 length: 13 amino acids. Germline CDR1 reads MNHNS; CDR2 reads SASEGT.

This clonotype has a count of ten or more. This chain connects TRBV6-2 or TRBV6-3 to TRBJ2-2; D could derive from TRBD1 or TRBD2 (5 bases each). Germline CDR1 is MNHEY and CDR2 is SVGEGT. The V end was cut by 7 bases, the J end by 0 bases, with 18 bases between. This CDR3 region has 17 residues. The CDR3 reads CASKKDGTPANTGELFF. The CDR3 nucleotides are TGTGCCAGCAAGAAAGACGGGACCCCTGCGAACACCGGGGAGCTGTTTTTT.

This clonotype was seen a handful of times. The rearrangement links TRBV15 to TRBJ1-5, with TRBD1 identical over 7 bases. Germline lookup yields CDR1 LNHNV and CDR2 YYDKDF (reference sequence). The CDR3 runs to 17 residues. Trimming cost V 3 bases and J 1 base; bases outside gene matches: 9. The CDR3 coding sequence is TGTGCCACCAGCAGGGATCCAGGGGGTCCAAGCAATCAGCCCCAGCATTTT. It specifies CATSRDPGGPSNQPQHF.

This rearrangement joins TRBV19 to TRBJ1-5; D gene uncertain. The V end was cut by 1 base, the J end by 3 bases, with 13 bases between. Per the germline V gene, CDR1 is LNHDA and CDR2 is SQIVND (reference sequence). CDR3 length: 16 amino acids. The CDR3, as DNA: TGTGCCAGTAGTATAGTGGGCAGCCAATTCAATCAGCCCCAGCATTTT. Its protein product is CASSIVGSQFNQPQHF.

The V and J genes are TRBV2 and TRBJ2-1; maybe TRBD1 (7 bases). Germline V lookup: CDR1 SNHLY, CDR2 FYNNEI. CDR3 length: 19 amino acids. V lost 4 bases, J lost 9 bases, and 31 bases lay in between. DNA of the CDR3: TGTGCCAGCAGTGTCCTTGGGTCAGGGGGGCTCCGGTGGGACCCTGAGCAGTTCTTC. It translates to CASSVLGSGGLRWDPEQFF.

The chain is built from TRBV18 and TRBJ2-1; 7 bases line up with TRBD2. V dropped 1 base and J dropped 4; count of bases not matched to a gene: 10. CDR3 length equals 17 residues. Looked up from germline, CDR1 is KGHSH and CDR2 is LQKENI. The CDR3 sequence is CASSPLHPGLQYNEQFF. CDR3 coding DNA: TGTGCCAGCTCACCACTCCATCCGGGACTACAATACAATGAGCAGTTCTTC.

A few counts support this clonotype. The V gene is TRBV7-9, the J gene TRBJ2-1; D is unresolved. This CDR3 has 12 amino acids. V was shortened by 11 bases and J by 0 bases, with 8 bases between the two germline ends. Looked up from germline, CDR1 is SEHNR and CDR2 is FQNEAQ (reference sequence). CDR3 amino acids: CAQEYSYNEQFF. The CDR3 nucleotides read TGTGCCCAGGAATACTCCTACAATGAGCAGTTCTTC.

This clonotype came up a few times. The genes are TRBV10-3 and TRBJ2-1; D unclear. Germline CDR1 and CDR2: ENHRY and SYGVKD. This CDR3 contains 16 residues. Between the trimmed V and J ends, which lost 2 bases and 0 bases, there was a span of 11 bases. The CDR3 region has the DNA TGTGCCATCAGTGAGGGTTTCATTAGCTCCTACAATGAGCAGTTCTTC. This codes for CAISEGFISSYNEQFF.

This clonotype was observed a handful of times. V usage is TRBV18 and J usage is TRBJ1-1; no reliable D call. Germline-derived CDR1 and CDR2 are KGHSH and LQKENI. V was cut by 5 bases and J by 7 bases, with 2 bases left in between. The CDR3 is 9 amino acids. In DNA, the CDR3 is TGTGCCAGCTCAGTTGAAGCTTTCTTT. Its translation: CASSVEAFF.

The chain uses TRBV12-3 or TRBV12-4 and TRBJ2-5; TRBD2 might be the D (6 bases). Trimming shortened V by 0 bases and J by 4 bases, and 18 bases separated the two germline ends. The CDR3 is made up of 17 amino acids. CDR3 bases: TGTGCCAGCAGTTTAGCGGGAGGACCGACTAAGGGAGAGACCCAGTACTTC. Protein product: CASSLAGGPTKGETQYF.

The table lists this clonotype with a count of one. This chain connects TRBV20-1 to TRBJ2-7, with D unclear. Between the trimmed V and J ends, which lost 1 base and 2 bases, there was a span of 12 bases. Germline loops: CDR1 DFQATT, CDR2 SNEGSKA (reference sequence). The length of the CDR3 is 14 residues. CDR3 nucleotide sequence: TGCAGTGCTAGAGCCTTGTTAGTTGCCTACGAGCAGTACTTC. Amino acids: CSARALLVAYEQYF.

This clonotype was observed many times. The chain recombines TRBV24-1 with TRBJ2-7; D remains unclear. Deletions cut 2 bases from V and 0 bases from J, with 4 bases between. Per the germline V gene, CDR1 is KGHDR and CDR2 is SFDVKD. The CDR3 length is 13 residues. CDR3 bases: TGTGCCACCAGTGATTCTAGCTCCTACGAGCAGTACTTC. Translating gives CATSDSSSYEQYF.

The rearrangement joins TRBV5-1 to TRBJ1-1; TRBD1 matches 7 bases. V shed 6 bases, J shed 5 bases, and the junction held 7 bases outside the gene matches. This CDR3 comprises 13 residues. The V gene's germline CDR1 is SGHRS and CDR2 YFSETQ. The CDR3 DNA reads as TGCGCCAGCAAACAGGGGTCTCTTACTGAAGCTTTCTTT. It is translated as CASKQGSLTEAFF.

The chain recombines TRBV12-3 or TRBV12-4 with TRBJ2-2; 10 nucleotides match TRBD2. CDR3 size: 19 residues. The J segment lost 4 bases and the V segment lost 11 bases, leaving 22 bases of the junction unmatched. CDR3 residues: CAFCLLLGRGLALTGELFF. The DNA for the CDR3 is TGTGCCTTCTGTTTATTATTGGGGCGGGGACTAGCGCTCACCGGGGAGCTGTTTTTT.

This clonotype was seen only a few times. The chain uses TRBV28 and TRBJ2-5; D is unresolved. The CDR3 length is 13 residues. Germline V gives CDR1 MDHEN, CDR2 SYDVKM. Trimming took off 3 bases at V and 2 bases at J, with 7 bases between the two ends. The CDR3 nucleotides read TGTGCCAGCAGTTTTTATATACAAGAGACCCAGTACTTC. Amino acid sequence: CASSFYIQETQYF.

This clonotype came up a few times. V usage is TRBV11-2 and J usage is TRBJ2-2, with TRBD2 as a possible D gene (6 bases). This CDR3 has 15 amino acids. Between the trimmed V and J ends, which lost 1 base and 8 bases, there was a span of 14 bases. Germline V gene lookup returns CDR1 SGHAT and CDR2 FQNNGV. CDR3 DNA: TGTGCCAGCAGCTTAGTGGAACTAGCCGGTGGGGAGCTGTTTTTT. It specifies CASSLVELAGGELFF. Looking up the rest from reference TRBV11-2 and TRBJ2-2 gives the full variable domain: EAGVAQSPRYKIIEKRQSVAFWCNPISGHATLYWYQQILGQGPKLLIQFQNNGVVDDSQLPKDRFSAERLKGVDSTLKIQPAKLEDSAVYLCASSLVELAGGELFFGEGSRLTVL.

This clonotype was observed a few times. The J gene is TRBJ2-3, the V gene TRBV20-1; maybe TRBD1 (5 bases). CDR1 and CDR2 from the germline V gene are DFQATT and SNEGSKA (reference sequence). The CDR3 consists of 12 residues. V lost 4 bases to trimming and J lost 9 bases, with 14 bases between them. CDR3 sequence: CSATHRTDTQYF. The CDR3 region has the DNA TGCAGTGCTACCCACAGGACGGACACGCAGTATTTT.

The rearrangement links TRBV28 to TRBJ2-3, with 8 positions matching TRBD1. With V trimmed by 3 bases and J by 4 bases, 6 bases remained unmatched. Per the germline V gene, CDR1 is MDHEN and CDR2 is SYDVKM. The CDR3 runs 15 residues. The CDR3 nucleotides are TGTGCCAGCAGTTTTCGTAGCAGGGGGCCAGATACGCAGTATTTT. Protein sequence: CASSFRSRGPDTQYF.

The chain recombines TRBV20-1 with TRBJ1-1; D not certain. The length of the CDR3 is 14 residues. Trimming removed 3 bases at V and 0 bases at J, with 11 bases between. Germline lookup yields CDR1 DFQATT and CDR2 SNEGSKA (reference sequence). CDR3 sequence reads: CSARLGSLNTEAFF. CDR3 nucleotide sequence: TGCAGTGCTAGGTTAGGGAGCCTGAACACTGAAGCTTTCTTT.

This clonotype appeared a few times. The rearrangement joins TRBV7-9 to TRBJ1-4; no firm D call. The germline gives CDR1 SEHNR, CDR2 FQNEAQ (reference sequence). This CDR3 spans 14 amino acids. Trimming took 5 bases from V and 7 from J, leaving 14 bases between them. CDR3 DNA: TGTGCCAGCAGCGCGCCCGCGCGGGCTGAAAAACTGTTTTTT. Encoded protein: CASSAPARAEKLFF.

This clonotype was recorded a few times. V and J are TRBV25-1 and TRBJ1-1; the D is unclear. Trimming took 6 bases from V and 1 from J, leaving 12 bases between them. Germline assignment: CDR1 MGHDK and CDR2 SYGVNS. This CDR3 is built from 14 residues. Written as DNA, the CDR3 is TGTGCCAGCAGCGGGCCGTCCCCGAACACTGAAGCTTTCTTT. Its translation: CASSGPSPNTEAFF.